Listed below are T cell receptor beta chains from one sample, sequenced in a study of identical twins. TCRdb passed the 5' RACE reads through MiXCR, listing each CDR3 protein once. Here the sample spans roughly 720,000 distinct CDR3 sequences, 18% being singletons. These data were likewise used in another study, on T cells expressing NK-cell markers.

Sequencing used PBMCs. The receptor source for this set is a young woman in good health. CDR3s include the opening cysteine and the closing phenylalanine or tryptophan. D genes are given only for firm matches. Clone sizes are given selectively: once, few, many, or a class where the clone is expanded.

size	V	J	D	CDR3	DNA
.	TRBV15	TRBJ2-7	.	CATSRAGTSYEQYF	TGTGCCACCAGCAGAGCCGGGACCTCCTACGAGCAGTACTTC
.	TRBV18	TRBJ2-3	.	CASSPQSGTGVTDTQYF	TGTGCCAGCTCACCTCAATCTGGGACGGGAGTCACAGATACGCAGTATTTT
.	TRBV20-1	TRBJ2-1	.	CSASLSGPPYNEQFF	TGCAGTGCTAGTCTTTCTGGCCCCCCTTACAATGAGCAGTTCTTC
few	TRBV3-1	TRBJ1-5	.	CASSQMNNQPQHF	TGTGCCAGCAGCCAGATGAACAATCAGCCCCAGCATTTT
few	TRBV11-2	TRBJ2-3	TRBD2	CASSLGTSPTDTQYF	TGTGCCAGCAGCCTAGGGACTAGCCCCACAGATACGCAGTATTTT
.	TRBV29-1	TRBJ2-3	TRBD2	CSFGGVGTDTQYF	TGCAGCTTTGGGGGGGTAGGGACAGATACGCAGTATTTT
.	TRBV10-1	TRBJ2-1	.	CASSESPRERQFF	TGCGCCAGCAGTGAGTCACCTAGGGAGCGGCAGTTCTTC
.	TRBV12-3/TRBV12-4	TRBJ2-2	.	CASRVSTDTGELFF	TGTGCCAGCAGGGTTAGCACAGACACCGGGGAGCTGTTTTTT
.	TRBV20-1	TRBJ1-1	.	CSARDLLYGNTEAFF	TGCAGTGCTAGAGATCTCTTATACGGGAACACTGAAGCTTTCTTT
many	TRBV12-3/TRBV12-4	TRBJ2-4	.	CASSQQGSAQYF	TGTGCCAGCAGCCAACAGGGAAGCGCCCAGTACTTC
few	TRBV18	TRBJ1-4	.	CASSPQGSGEKLFF	TGTGCCAGCTCACCCCAAGGGTCCGGTGAAAAACTGTTTTTT
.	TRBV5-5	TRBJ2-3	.	CASSVDLGDTQYF	TGTGCCAGCAGCGTGGATTTGGGGGATACGCAGTATTTT
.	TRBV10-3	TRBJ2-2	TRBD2	CATDAGANTGELFF	TGTGCCACCGACGCGGGGGCGAACACCGGGGAGCTGTTTTTT
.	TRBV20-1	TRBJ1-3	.	CSASRQVSGNTIYF	TGCAGTGCTAGCAGACAGGTTTCTGGAAACACCATATATTTT
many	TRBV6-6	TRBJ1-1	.	CASSSTGAEAFF	TGTGCCAGCAGTTCCACAGGCGCTGAAGCTTTCTTT
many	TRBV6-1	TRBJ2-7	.	CASSHRVLYEQYF	TGTGCCAGCAGTCATAGGGTTCTCTACGAGCAGTACTTC
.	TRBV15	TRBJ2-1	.	CATRGPAEGYNEQFF	TGTGCCACGAGGGGGCCAGCGGAGGGTTACAATGAGCAGTTCTTC
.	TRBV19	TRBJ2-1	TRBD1	CASTRDRGYYNEQFF	TGTGCCAGTACCCGAGACAGGGGGTACTACAATGAGCAGTTCTTC
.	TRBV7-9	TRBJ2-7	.	CASSLGSLGEQYF	TGTGCCAGCAGCCTCGGGTCCCTGGGCGAGCAGTACTTC
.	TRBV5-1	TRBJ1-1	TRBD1	CASSVRAGTGSSLGEAFF	TGCGCCAGCAGCGTCCGGGCGGGGACAGGGTCCTCGCTTGGTGAAGCTTTCTTT
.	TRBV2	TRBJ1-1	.	CASSLPSGMNTEAFF	TGTGCCAGCTCCCTCCCATCAGGGATGAACACTGAAGCTTTCTTT
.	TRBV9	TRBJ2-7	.	CASSVGLPGNEQYF	TGTGCCAGCAGCGTCGGACTACCAGGGAACGAGCAGTACTTC
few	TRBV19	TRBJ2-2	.	CASSIYMPGELFF	TGTGCCAGTAGTATCTACATGCCCGGGGAGCTGTTTTTT
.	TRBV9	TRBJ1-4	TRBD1	CASSQRAGTGVNEKLFF	TGTGCCAGCAGCCAAAGAGCCGGGACAGGGGTGAATGAAAAACTGTTTTTT
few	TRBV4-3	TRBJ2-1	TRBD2	CASSRTVAGRGTRPFNEQFF	TGCGCCAGCAGCCGCACAGTGGCAGGGAGAGGGACTAGACCTTTCAATGAGCAGTTCTTC
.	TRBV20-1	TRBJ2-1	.	CSAIPLDPRYNEQFF	TGCAGTGCTATCCCCTTGGACCCGAGATACAATGAGCAGTTCTTC
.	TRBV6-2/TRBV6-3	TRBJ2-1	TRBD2	CASRLDAGGRNEQFF	TGTGCCAGCAGGCTTGACGCGGGGGGTCGAAATGAGCAGTTCTTC
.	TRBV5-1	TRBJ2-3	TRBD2	CASSLAGTSGRGDTQYF	TGCGCCAGCAGCTTGGCGGGGACTAGCGGGAGGGGAGATACGCAGTATTTT
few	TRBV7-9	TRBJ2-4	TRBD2	CASSLAGDGGGIQYF	TGTGCCAGCAGCTTAGCCGGGGACGGCGGGGGTATTCAGTACTTC
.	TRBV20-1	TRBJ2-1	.	CSARVMGEQFF	TGCAGTGCTAGAGTCATGGGTGAGCAGTTCTTC
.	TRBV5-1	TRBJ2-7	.	CASSLVGGLNYEQYF	TGCGCCAGCAGCTTGGTGGGGGGACTTAACTACGAGCAGTACTTC
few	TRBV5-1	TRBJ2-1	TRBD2	CASSFYRAGTSGGSSYNEQFF	TGCGCCAGCAGCTTTTATAGGGCTGGTACTAGCGGGGGCTCCTCCTACAATGAGCAGTTCTTC
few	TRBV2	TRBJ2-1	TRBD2	CASASLAGQYNEQFF	TGTGCCAGCGCATCCCTAGCGGGACAATACAATGAGCAGTTCTTC
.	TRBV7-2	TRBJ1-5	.	CASSLEGGQPNQPQHF	TGTGCCAGCAGCTTAGAAGGCGGACAGCCCAATCAGCCCCAGCATTTT
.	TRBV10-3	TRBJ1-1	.	CAISESGRAFF	TGTGCCATCAGTGAGTCGGGGCGGGCTTTCTTT
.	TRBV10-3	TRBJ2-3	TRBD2	CAIRSSGGAQSTDTQYF	TGTGCCATCAGATCCAGCGGGGGGGCCCAATCCACAGATACGCAGTATTTT
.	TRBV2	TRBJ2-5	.	CASREEETQYF	TGTGCCAGCAGGGAAGAAGAGACCCAGTACTTC
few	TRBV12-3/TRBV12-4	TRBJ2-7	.	CASSTLLGAEQYF	TGTGCCAGCAGTACCCTTTTGGGGGCCGAGCAGTACTTC
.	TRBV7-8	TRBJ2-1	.	CASSLEAPVAPQFF	TGTGCCAGCAGCTTAGAGGCCCCGGTAGCGCCGCAGTTCTTC
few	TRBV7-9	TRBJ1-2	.	CASSLSGEGGGYTF	TGTGCCAGCAGCTTATCGGGGGAGGGCGGAGGCTACACCTTC
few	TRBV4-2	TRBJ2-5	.	CASSSRTYQETQYF	TGTGCCAGCAGCTCCCGCACGTACCAAGAGACCCAGTACTTC
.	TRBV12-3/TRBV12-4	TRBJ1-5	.	CASRLLPWEGNQPQHF	TGTGCCAGCAGGCTCTTACCTTGGGAGGGAAATCAGCCCCAGCATTTT
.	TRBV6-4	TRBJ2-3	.	CASSDGTHDTQYF	TGTGCCAGCAGTGACGGGACCCACGATACGCAGTATTTT
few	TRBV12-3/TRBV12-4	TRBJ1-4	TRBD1	CASGFQGGHNEKLFF	TGTGCCAGCGGCTTCCAGGGGGGGCATAATGAAAAACTGTTTTTT
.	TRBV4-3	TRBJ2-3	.	CASSQDPSVYTQYF	TGCGCCAGCAGCCAAGATCCTAGCGTTTATACGCAGTATTTT
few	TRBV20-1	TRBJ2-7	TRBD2	CSADDTSGGYEQYF	TGCAGTGCTGACGATACTAGCGGGGGGTACGAGCAGTACTTC
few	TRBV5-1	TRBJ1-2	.	CASSLVAANYGYTF	TGCGCCAGCAGCTTGGTAGCCGCTAACTATGGCTACACCTTC
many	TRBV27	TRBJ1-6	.	CASSYSSSYNSPLHF	TGTGCCAGCAGCTACAGCAGCTCCTATAATTCACCCCTCCACTTT
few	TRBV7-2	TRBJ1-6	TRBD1	CASSSGTGEYSPLHF	TGTGCCAGCAGCTCGGGGACAGGGGAATATTCACCCCTCCACTTT
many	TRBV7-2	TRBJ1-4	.	CASRDSPTNEKLFF	TGTGCCAGCAGAGACAGCCCAACTAATGAAAAACTGTTTTTT
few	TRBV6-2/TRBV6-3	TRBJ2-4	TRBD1	CASRTGTGGNIQYF	TGTGCCAGCAGAACCGGGACAGGGGGCAACATTCAGTACTTC
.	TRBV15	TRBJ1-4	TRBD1	CATRDRGRLGEKLFF	TGTGCCACCAGGGACAGGGGGCGCTTAGGAGAAAAACTGTTTTTT
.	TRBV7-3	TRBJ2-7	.	CASSQWVMSSYEQYF	TGTGCCAGCAGCCAGTGGGTTATGAGCTCCTACGAGCAGTACTTC